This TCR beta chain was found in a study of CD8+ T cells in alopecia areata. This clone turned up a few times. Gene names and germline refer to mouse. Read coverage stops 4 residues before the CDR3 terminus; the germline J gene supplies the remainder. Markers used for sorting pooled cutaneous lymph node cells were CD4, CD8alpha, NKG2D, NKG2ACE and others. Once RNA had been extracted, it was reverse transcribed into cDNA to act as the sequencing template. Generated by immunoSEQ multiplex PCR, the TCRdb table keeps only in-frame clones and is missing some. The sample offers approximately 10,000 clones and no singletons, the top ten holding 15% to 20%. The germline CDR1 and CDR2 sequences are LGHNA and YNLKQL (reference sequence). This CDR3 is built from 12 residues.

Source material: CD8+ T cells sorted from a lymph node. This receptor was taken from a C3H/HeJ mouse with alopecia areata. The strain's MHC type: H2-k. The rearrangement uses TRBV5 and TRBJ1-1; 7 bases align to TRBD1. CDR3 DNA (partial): TGTGCCAGCAGCCATGGGGACAGA. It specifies CASSHGDR. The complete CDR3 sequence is CASSHGDREVFF.